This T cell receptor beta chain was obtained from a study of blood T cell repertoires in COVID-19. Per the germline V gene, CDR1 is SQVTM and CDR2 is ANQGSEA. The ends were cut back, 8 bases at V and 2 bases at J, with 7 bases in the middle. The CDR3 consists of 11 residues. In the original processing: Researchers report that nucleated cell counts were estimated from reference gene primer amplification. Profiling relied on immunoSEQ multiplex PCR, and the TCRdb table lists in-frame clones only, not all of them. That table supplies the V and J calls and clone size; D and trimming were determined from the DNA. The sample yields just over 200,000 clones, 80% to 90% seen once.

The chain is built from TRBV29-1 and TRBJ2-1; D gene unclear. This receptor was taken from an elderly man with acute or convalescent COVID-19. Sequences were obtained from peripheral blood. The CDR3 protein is CSSEAYNEQFF. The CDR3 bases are TGCAGCTCTGAGGCCTACAATGAGCAGTTCTTC.